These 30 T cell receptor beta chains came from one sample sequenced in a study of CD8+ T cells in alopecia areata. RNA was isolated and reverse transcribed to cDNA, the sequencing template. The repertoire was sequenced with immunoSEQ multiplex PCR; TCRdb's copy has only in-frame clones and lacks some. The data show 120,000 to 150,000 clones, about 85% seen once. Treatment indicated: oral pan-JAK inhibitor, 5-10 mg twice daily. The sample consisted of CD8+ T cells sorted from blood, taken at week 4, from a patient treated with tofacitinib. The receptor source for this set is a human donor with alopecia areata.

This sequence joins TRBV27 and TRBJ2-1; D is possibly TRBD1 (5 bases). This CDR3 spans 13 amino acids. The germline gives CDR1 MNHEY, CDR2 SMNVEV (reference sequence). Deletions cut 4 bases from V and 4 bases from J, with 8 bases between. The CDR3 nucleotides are TGTGCCAGCAGTTCCCCAGGGTACAATGAGCAGTTCTTC. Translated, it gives CASSSPGYNEQFF.

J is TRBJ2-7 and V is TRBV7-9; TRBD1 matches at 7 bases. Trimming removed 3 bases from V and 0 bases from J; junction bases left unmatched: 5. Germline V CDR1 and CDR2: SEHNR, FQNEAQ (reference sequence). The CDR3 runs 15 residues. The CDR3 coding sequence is TGTGCCAGCAGCTTTCCCGGGACAGACTCCTACGAGCAGTACTTC. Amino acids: CASSFPGTDSYEQYF.

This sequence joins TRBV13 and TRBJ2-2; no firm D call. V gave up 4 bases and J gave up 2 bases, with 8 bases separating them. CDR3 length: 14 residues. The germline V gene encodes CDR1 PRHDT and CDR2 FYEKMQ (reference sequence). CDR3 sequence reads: CASSYSQNTGELFF. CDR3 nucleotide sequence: TGTGCCAGCAGCTACAGCCAAAACACCGGGGAGCTGTTTTTT.

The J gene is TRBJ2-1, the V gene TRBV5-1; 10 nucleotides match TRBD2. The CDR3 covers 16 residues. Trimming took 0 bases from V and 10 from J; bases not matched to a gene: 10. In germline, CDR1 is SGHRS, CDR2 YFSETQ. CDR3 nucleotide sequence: TGCGCCAGCAGCTTGGTTTTAGCGGGGGGCCCTCCCGAGCAGTTCTTC. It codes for CASSLVLAGGPPEQFF.

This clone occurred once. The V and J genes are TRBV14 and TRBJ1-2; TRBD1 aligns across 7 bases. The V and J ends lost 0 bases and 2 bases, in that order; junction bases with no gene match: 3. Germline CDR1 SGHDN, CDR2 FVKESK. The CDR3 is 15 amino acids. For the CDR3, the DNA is TGTGCCAGCAGCCAAGATATGACAGGGAACTATGGCTACACCTTC. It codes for CASSQDMTGNYGYTF.

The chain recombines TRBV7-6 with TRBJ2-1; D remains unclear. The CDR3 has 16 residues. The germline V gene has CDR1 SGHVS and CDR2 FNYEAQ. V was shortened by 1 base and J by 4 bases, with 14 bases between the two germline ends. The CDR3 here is CASSLEGAGRYNEQFF. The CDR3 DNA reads TGTGCCAGCAGCTTAGAGGGCGCTGGCAGATACAATGAGCAGTTCTTC.

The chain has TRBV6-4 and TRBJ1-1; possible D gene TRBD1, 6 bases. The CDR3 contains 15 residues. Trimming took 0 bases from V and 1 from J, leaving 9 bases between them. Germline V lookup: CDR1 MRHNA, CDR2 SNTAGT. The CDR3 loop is CASSDSTGTNTEAFF. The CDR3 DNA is TGTGCCAGCAGTGACTCGACAGGAACGAACACTGAAGCTTTCTTT.

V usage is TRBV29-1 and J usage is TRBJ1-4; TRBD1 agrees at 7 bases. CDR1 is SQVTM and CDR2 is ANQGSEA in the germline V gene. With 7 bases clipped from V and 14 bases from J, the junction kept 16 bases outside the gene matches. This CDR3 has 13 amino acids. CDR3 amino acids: CSALEAGGVHLFF. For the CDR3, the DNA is TGCAGCGCATTAGAGGCAGGGGGAGTTCACCTGTTTTTT. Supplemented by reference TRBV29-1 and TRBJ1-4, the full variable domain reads SAVISQKPSRDICQRGTSLTIQCQVDSQVTMMFWYRQQPGQSLTLIATANQGSEATYESGFVIDKFPISRPNLTFSTLTVSNMSPEDSSIYLCSALEAGGVHLFFGSGTQLSVL.

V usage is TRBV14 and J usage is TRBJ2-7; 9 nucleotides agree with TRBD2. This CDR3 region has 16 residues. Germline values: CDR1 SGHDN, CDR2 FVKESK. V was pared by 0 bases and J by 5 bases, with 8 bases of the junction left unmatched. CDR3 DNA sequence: TGTGCCAGCAGCCAAGATTCCTCCCTAGCGGGAAACGAGCAGTACTTC. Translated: CASSQDSSLAGNEQYF.

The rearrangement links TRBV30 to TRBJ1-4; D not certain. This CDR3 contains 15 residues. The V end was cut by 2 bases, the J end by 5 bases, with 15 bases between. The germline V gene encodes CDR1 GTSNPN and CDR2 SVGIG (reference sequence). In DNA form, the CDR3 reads TGTGCCTGGAGTAGACCGGAGGCCCGAAATGAAAAACTGTTTTTT. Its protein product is CAWSRPEARNEKLFF.

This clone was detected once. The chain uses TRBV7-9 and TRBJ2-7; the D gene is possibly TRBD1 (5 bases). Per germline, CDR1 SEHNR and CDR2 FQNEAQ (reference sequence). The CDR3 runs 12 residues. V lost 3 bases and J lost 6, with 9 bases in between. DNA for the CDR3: TGTGCCAGCAGCTTTAGCAGGGTCGAGCAGTACTTC. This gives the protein CASSFSRVEQYF.

CDR3 sequence: CASRPGTGGHEQYF. The CDR3 region has the DNA TGTGCCAGCAGACCTGGGACAGGGGGCCACGAGCAGTACTTC. The chain joins TRBV5-4 to TRBJ2-7; 12 nucleotides line up with TRBD1. In germline, CDR1 is SGHNT, CDR2 YYREEE (reference sequence). The CDR3 extends over 14 amino acids. Trimming removed 5 bases from V and 5 bases from J; junction bases left unmatched: 5.

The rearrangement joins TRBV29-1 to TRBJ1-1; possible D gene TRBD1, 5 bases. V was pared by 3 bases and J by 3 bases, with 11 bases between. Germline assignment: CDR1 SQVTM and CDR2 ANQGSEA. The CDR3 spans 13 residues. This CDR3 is CSVDPRDDTEAFF. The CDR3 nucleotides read TGCAGCGTTGATCCCAGGGACGACACTGAAGCTTTCTTT.

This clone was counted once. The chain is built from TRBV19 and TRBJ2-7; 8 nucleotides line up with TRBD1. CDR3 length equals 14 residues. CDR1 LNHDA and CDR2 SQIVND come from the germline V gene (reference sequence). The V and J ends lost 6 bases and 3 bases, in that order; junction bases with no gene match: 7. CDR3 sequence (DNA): TGTGCCAGTAGCGATTGGACAGGGAGCTACGAGCAGTACTTC. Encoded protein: CASSDWTGSYEQYF.

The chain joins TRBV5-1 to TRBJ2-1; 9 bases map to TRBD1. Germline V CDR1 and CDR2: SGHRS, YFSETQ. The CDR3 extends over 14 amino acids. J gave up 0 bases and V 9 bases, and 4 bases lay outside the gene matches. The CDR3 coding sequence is TGCGCCACCGGGGGACAGGGCTCCTACAATGAGCAGTTCTTC. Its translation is CATGGQGSYNEQFF.

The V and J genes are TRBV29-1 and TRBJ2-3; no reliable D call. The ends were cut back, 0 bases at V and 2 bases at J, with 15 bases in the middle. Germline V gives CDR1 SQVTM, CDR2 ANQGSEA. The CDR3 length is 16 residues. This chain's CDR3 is CSVEDLAASHTDTQYF. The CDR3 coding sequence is TGCAGCGTTGAAGATTTGGCCGCGAGCCACACAGATACGCAGTATTTT.

CDR3 sequence reads: CASSLVGVAGANVLTF. The CDR3, as DNA: TGTGCCAGCAGCTTAGTTGGGGTGGCTGGGGCCAACGTCCTGACTTTC. The chain has TRBV7-6 and TRBJ2-6; D unresolved. Germline V gene data show CDR1 as SGHVS and CDR2 as FNYEAQ. The CDR3 is made up of 16 amino acids. V dropped 1 base and J dropped 2 bases, with 9 bases sitting between them.

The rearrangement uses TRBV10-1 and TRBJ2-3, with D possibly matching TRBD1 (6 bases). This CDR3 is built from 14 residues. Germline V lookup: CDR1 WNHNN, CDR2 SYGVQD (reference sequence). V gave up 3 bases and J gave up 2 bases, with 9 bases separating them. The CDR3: CASSDGQITDTQYF. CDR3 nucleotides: TGCGCCAGCAGTGACGGACAGATCACAGATACGCAGTATTTT.

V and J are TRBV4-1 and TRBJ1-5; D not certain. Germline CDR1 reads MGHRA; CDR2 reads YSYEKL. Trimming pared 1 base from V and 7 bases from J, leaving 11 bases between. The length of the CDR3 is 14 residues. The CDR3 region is CASSQGGSRQPQHF. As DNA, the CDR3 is TGCGCCAGCAGCCAAGGAGGGTCGAGGCAGCCCCAGCATTTT.

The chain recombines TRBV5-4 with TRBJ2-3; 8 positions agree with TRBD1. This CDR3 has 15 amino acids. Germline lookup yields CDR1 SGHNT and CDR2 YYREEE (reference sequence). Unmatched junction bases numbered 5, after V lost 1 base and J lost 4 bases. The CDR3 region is CASSLTGQDADTQYF. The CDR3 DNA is TGTGCCAGCAGCTTGACGGGACAGGATGCAGATACGCAGTATTTT.

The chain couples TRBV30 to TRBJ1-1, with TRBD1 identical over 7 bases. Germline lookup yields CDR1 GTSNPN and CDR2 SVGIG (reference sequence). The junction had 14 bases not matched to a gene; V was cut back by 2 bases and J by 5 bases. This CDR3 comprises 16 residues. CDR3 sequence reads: CAWSLRGGGRETEAFF. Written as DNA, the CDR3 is TGTGCCTGGAGTCTTCGAGGAGGGGGCCGAGAAACTGAAGCTTTCTTT.

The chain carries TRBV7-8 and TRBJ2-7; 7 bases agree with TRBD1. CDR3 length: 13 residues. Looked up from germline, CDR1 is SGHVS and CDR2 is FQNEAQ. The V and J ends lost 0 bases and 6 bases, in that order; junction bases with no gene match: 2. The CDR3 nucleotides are TGTGCCAGCAGCTTAGCGAGGGGGCTCGAGCAGTACTTC. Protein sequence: CASSLARGLEQYF.

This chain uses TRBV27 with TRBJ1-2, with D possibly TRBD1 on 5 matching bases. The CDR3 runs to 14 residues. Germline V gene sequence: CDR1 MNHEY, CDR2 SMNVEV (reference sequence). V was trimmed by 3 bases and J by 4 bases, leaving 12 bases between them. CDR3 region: CASSFAGRSYGYTF. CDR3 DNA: TGTGCCAGCAGTTTCGCGGGACGCAGCTATGGCTACACCTTC.

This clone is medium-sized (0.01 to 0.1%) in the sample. CDR3 DNA sequence: TGCAGCGCTCGTGGGGAGGGTGACGAGCAGTACTTC. Translating gives CSARGEGDEQYF. This rearrangement joins TRBV29-1 to TRBJ2-7; 7 bases map to TRBD2. Looked up from germline, CDR1 is SQVTM and CDR2 is ANQGSEA. This CDR3 comprises 12 residues. V lost 7 bases and J lost 5; bases outside the gene matches: 8.

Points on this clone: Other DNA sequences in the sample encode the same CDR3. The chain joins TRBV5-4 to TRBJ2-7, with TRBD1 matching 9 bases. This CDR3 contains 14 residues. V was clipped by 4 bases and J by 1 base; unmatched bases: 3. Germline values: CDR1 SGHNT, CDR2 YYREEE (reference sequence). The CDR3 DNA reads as TGTGCCAGCAGCCCTGGACAGGGGTCCTACGAGCAGTACTTC. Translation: CASSPGQGSYEQYF.

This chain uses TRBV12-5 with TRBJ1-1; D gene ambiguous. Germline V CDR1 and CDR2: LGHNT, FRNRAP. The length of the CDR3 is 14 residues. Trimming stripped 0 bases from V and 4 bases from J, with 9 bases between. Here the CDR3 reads CASGLVRPTTEAFF. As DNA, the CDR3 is TGTGCTAGTGGTTTGGTACGACCAACCACTGAAGCTTTCTTT.

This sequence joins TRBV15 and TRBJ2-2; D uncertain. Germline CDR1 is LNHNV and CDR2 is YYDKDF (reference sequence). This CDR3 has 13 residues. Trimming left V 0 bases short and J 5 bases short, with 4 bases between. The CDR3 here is CATSRDSTGELFF. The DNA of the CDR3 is TGTGCCACCAGCAGAGATTCAACCGGGGAGCTGTTTTTT.

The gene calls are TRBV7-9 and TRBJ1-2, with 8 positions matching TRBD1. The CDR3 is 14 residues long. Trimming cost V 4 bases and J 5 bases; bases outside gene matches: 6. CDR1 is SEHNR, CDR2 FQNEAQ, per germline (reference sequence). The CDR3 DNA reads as TGTGCCAGCAGCTCGGGGACAGGCTCATATGGCTACACCTTC. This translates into CASSSGTGSYGYTF.

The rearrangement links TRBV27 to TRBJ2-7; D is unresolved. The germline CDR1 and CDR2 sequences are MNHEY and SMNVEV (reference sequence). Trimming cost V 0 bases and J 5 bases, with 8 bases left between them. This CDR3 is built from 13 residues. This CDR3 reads CASSLSEANEQYF. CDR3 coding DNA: TGTGCCAGCAGTTTATCCGAGGCGAACGAGCAGTACTTC.

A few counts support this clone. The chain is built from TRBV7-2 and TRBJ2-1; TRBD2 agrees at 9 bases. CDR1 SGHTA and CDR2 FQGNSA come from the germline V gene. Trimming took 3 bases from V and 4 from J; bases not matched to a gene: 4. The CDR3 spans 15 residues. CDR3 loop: CASSFGGGGYNEQFF. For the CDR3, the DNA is TGTGCCAGCAGCTTTGGCGGGGGGGGATACAATGAGCAGTTCTTC.